These 23 T cell receptor beta chains came from one sample sequenced in a study of T cell responses to AZD1222 COVID-19 vaccine. TCRdb's table, derived via immunoSEQ multiplex PCR, lists solely in-frame clones and lacks some. The table records just under 90,000 clones, approximately 86% of them present only once. The sample was peripheral blood, taken on day 0 of MenACWY control vaccination. The receptors here all came from an adult in good health.

The CDR3, as DNA: TGCGCCAGCAGCTCGGGGGACGGTCTCTCTGGAAACACCATATATTTT. It yields the protein CASSSGDGLSGNTIYF. The chain employs TRBV5-1 and TRBJ1-3, with D maybe TRBD1 (5 bases). V was trimmed by 3 bases and J by 0 bases, leaving 13 bases between them. Per the germline V gene, CDR1 is SGHRS and CDR2 is YFSETQ. This CDR3 region has 16 residues.

The CDR3 bases are TGTGCCAGTAGAATAGCGGGGATGAGCACAGATACGCAGTATTTT. Translation: CASRIAGMSTDTQYF. The genes are TRBV2 and TRBJ2-3; 8 bases match TRBD2. Trimming at V came to 9 bases and at J to 0 bases, leaving 8 bases not matched to a gene. This CDR3 has 15 amino acids. Germline CDR1 SNHLY, CDR2 FYNNEI. Variable domain in full (rest from reference TRBV2 and TRBJ2-3): EPEVTQTPSHQVTQMGQEVILRCVPISNHLYFYWYRQILGQKVEFLVSFYNNEISEKSEIFDDQFSVERPDGSNFTLKIRSTKLEDSAMYFCASRIAGMSTDTQYFGPGTRLTVL.

CDR3 in amino acids: CSVEDRRRAGNYGYTF. The CDR3 DNA follows: TGCAGCGTTGAAGATCGACGCCGGGCCGGGAACTATGGCTACACCTTC. The rearrangement uses TRBV29-1 and TRBJ1-2, with D hard to call. Deletions cut 0 bases from V and 2 bases from J, with 16 bases between. Germline values: CDR1 SQVTM, CDR2 ANQGSEA. This CDR3 region has 16 residues.

The V call is TRBV11-3, the J call TRBJ2-2; TRBD2 aligns across 8 bases. Trimming at V came to 5 bases and at J to 6 bases, leaving 8 bases not matched to a gene. CDR3 length: 15 amino acids. CDR1 and CDR2 from the germline V gene are SGHNT and YENEEA. CDR3 protein: CASSRVTGGSGELFF. In nucleotides, the CDR3 is TGTGCCAGCAGCCGCGTGACGGGGGGGTCCGGGGAGCTGTTTTTT.

This rearrangement joins TRBV6-5 to TRBJ2-2, with TRBD1 matching over 10 bases. Trimming took 6 bases from V and 6 from J; bases not matched to a gene: 7. This CDR3 region has 15 residues. Germline V gene lookup returns CDR1 MNHEY and CDR2 SVGAGI. The CDR3 nucleotides are TGTGCCAGCAGCCAAGGACAGGGGGACTCCGGGGAGCTGTTTTTT. Translating gives CASSQGQGDSGELFF.

This chain joins TRBV4-1 and TRBJ1-2, with a weak D call TRBD1 (5 bases). V gave up 3 bases and J gave up 0 bases, with 11 bases separating them. The CDR3 contains 15 residues. Germline loops: CDR1 MGHRA, CDR2 YSYEKL. CDR3 nucleotide sequence: TGCGCCAGCAGCCAGACAGCCGCGACTAACTATGGCTACACCTTC. Protein sequence: CASSQTAATNYGYTF.

The V call is TRBV5-1, the J call TRBJ1-1; the D is unclear. The CDR3 totals 13 residues. V was trimmed by 2 bases and J by 1 base, leaving 6 bases between them. Germline CDR1 is SGHRS and CDR2 is YFSETQ. CDR3 sequence reads: CASSFDWNTEAFF. In DNA, the CDR3 is TGCGCCAGCAGCTTCGACTGGAACACTGAAGCTTTCTTT.

The rearrangement links TRBV25-1 to TRBJ2-4, with a tentative D call TRBD1 (6 bases). The length of the CDR3 is 14 residues. The V gene's germline CDR1 is MGHDK and CDR2 SYGVNS. The V gene lost 5 bases and the J gene lost 6 bases, with 14 bases spanning the gap. The chain's CDR3 is CASSNVGRGNIQYF. The CDR3 DNA is TGTGCCAGCAGTAATGTGGGCAGGGGAAACATTCAGTACTTC.

The chain carries TRBV3-1 (or the pseudogene TRBV3-2) and TRBJ2-3, with 10 bases matching TRBD2. The junction had 8 bases not matched to a gene; V was cut back by 6 bases and J by 2 bases. Germline values: CDR1 LGHDT, CDR2 YNNKEL (reference sequence). There are 16 residues in the CDR3. In DNA, the CDR3 is TGTGCCAGCAGGCTTAGCGGGGGGCTTAACACAGATACGCAGTATTTT. This codes for CASRLSGGLNTDTQYF.

The chain recombines TRBV6-5 with TRBJ1-2; D remains ambiguous. V lost 6 bases and J 8 bases, leaving 19 bases between the germline ends. This CDR3 comprises 14 residues. The V gene's germline CDR1 is MNHEY and CDR2 SVGAGI. The CDR3, as DNA: TGTGCCAGCAGCCCGGCTTCTGGATCAAGGGGCTACACCTTC. Protein product: CASSPASGSRGYTF.

This clone was found a few times. This chain uses TRBV19 with TRBJ1-5, with no clear D. CDR3 length: 14 residues. The V and J ends lost 6 bases and 5 bases respectively, with 14 bases between them. The germline V gene has CDR1 LNHDA and CDR2 SQIVND (reference sequence). CDR3 sequence reads: CASSKYDNYQPQHF. The DNA for the CDR3 is TGTGCCAGTAGCAAATATGACAATTATCAGCCCCAGCATTTT. Supplemented by reference TRBV19 and TRBJ1-5, the full variable domain reads DGGITQSPKYLFRKEGQNVTLSCEQNLNHDAMYWYRQDPGQGLRLIYYSQIVNDFQKGDIAEGYSVSREKKESFPLTVTSAQKNPTAFYLCASSKYDNYQPQHFGDGTRLSIL.

The chain uses TRBV4-3 and TRBJ2-3, with D perhaps given as TRBD1 or TRBD2 (6 bases each). Between the trimmed V and J ends, which lost 4 bases and 0 bases, there was a span of 8 bases. The CDR3 is 14 amino acids. The germline V gene has CDR1 LGHNA and CDR2 YSLEER. The CDR3 loop is CASSRGASTDTQYF. The CDR3 coding sequence is TGCGCCAGCAGCCGGGGGGCTAGCACAGATACGCAGTATTTT.

This rearrangement joins TRBV6-6 to TRBJ1-1; tentatively, D is TRBD1 (6 bases). The length of the CDR3 is 14 residues. Trimming removed 7 bases from V and 3 bases from J, with 15 bases in between. CDR1 MNHNY and CDR2 SVGAGI come from the germline V gene (reference sequence). The CDR3 spells CASTIQGRDTEAFF. Written as DNA, the CDR3 is TGTGCCAGCACTATACAGGGACGCGACACTGAAGCTTTCTTT.

This chain connects TRBV27 to TRBJ2-7, with 8 bases matching TRBD1. CDR3 length: 12 residues. Germline CDR1 is MNHEY and CDR2 is SMNVEV (reference sequence). The trim removed 6 bases at V and 5 bases at J, leaving 3 bases unmatched. CDR3 DNA sequence: TGTGCCAGCAGAGGACAGGGCAACGAGCAGTACTTC. This encodes CASRGQGNEQYF.

The chain joins TRBV18 to TRBJ1-2, with unresolved D. Trimming left V 6 bases short and J 3 bases short, with 8 bases between. The CDR3 has 12 amino acids. Germline V lookup: CDR1 KGHSH, CDR2 LQKENI. The CDR3 nucleotides read TGTGCCAGCTCCCCCACCGACTATGGCTACACCTTC. Its translation is CASSPTDYGYTF.

Note on this clone: A much larger clone differs by one base, so this may be a read error. The genes are TRBV5-1 and TRBJ1-1; tentative D call: TRBD1 (5 bases). This CDR3 contains 13 residues. Trimming removed 4 bases from V and 1 base from J, with 8 bases in between. CDR1 and CDR2 (germline): SGHRS, YFSETQ. This chain's CDR3 is CASSHQGNTEAFF. The CDR3 nucleotides read TGCGCCAGCAGCCATCAGGGGAACACTGAAGCTTTCTTT.

The rearrangement uses TRBV5-1 and TRBJ1-6; 8 bases align to TRBD1. Germline loops: CDR1 SGHRS, CDR2 YFSETQ. The CDR3 runs to 15 residues. With V trimmed by 1 base and J by 7 bases, 4 bases remained unmatched. The CDR3 DNA is TGCGCCAGCAGCTTGATACAGGGGGAGAATTCACCCCTCCACTTT. Translating gives CASSLIQGENSPLHF. Combining the CDR3 with reference TRBV5-1 and TRBJ1-6 gives the whole variable domain KAGVTQTPRYLIKTRGQQVTLSCSPISGHRSVSWYQQTPGQGLQFLFEYFSETQRNKGNFPGRFSGRQFSNSRSEMNVSTLELGDSALYLCASSLIQGENSPLHFGNGTRLTVT.

The J gene is TRBJ1-2, the V gene TRBV19, with D possibly matching TRBD1 (6 bases). The CDR3 length is 16 residues. The ends were cut back, 3 bases at V and 0 bases at J, with 14 bases in the middle. The V gene's germline CDR1 is LNHDA and CDR2 SQIVND (reference sequence). CDR3 DNA: TGTGCCAGTAGTATTATAGTGGGGACACCTAACTATGGCTACACCTTC. Protein sequence: CASSIIVGTPNYGYTF.

Only a few counts were recorded for this clone. This chain connects TRBV4-1 to TRBJ1-2; 11 positions agree with TRBD1. The CDR3 length is 16 residues. After removal of 4 bases from V and 4 bases from J, the junction contained 8 bases not matched to a gene. Germline lookup yields CDR1 MGHRA and CDR2 YSYEKL. The CDR3 sequence is CASSRGQGDGIYGYTF. In DNA, the CDR3 is TGCGCCAGCAGCCGGGGACAGGGGGATGGCATCTATGGCTACACCTTC.

J is TRBJ1-5 and V is TRBV6-2 or TRBV6-3; D might be TRBD1 (5 bases). Trimming pared 5 bases from V and 15 bases from J, leaving 20 bases between. The CDR3 has 13 residues. Germline CDR1 and CDR2: MNHEY and SVGEGT. The DNA of the CDR3 is TGTGCCAGCAGTCTCTCCGGGACCACCTTTATGCATTTT. It encodes CASSLSGTTFMHF.

This sequence joins TRBV11-2 and TRBJ2-5; 8 bases match TRBD1. Germline trimming cut 5 bases from V and 2 bases from J; bases unmatched to any gene: 10. The CDR3 covers 16 residues. In germline, CDR1 is SGHAT, CDR2 FQNNGV. CDR3: CASSPTRTGRQETQYF. CDR3 nucleotide sequence: TGTGCCAGCAGCCCTACCCGGACAGGGAGGCAAGAGACCCAGTACTTC.

The V gene is TRBV4-2, the J gene TRBJ2-5; 13 bases align to TRBD2. Germline loops: CDR1 LGHNA, CDR2 YNFKEQ. The CDR3 runs to 16 residues. V lost 4 bases to trimming and J lost 5 bases; unmatched junction nucleotides: 7. CDR3 nucleotide sequence: TGTGCCAGCAGCCTTGGGACTAGCGGGGTCGGGGAGACCCAGTACTTC. The encoded protein is CASSLGTSGVGETQYF.

V and J are TRBV19 and TRBJ1-1; no clear D. The CDR3 has 14 residues. Deletions cut 5 bases from V and 0 bases from J, with 10 bases between. The germline V gene encodes CDR1 LNHDA and CDR2 SQIVND (reference sequence). The CDR3 loop is CASSGRSLNTEAFF. The CDR3 DNA is TGTGCCAGTAGTGGGAGGTCGCTGAACACTGAAGCTTTCTTT.